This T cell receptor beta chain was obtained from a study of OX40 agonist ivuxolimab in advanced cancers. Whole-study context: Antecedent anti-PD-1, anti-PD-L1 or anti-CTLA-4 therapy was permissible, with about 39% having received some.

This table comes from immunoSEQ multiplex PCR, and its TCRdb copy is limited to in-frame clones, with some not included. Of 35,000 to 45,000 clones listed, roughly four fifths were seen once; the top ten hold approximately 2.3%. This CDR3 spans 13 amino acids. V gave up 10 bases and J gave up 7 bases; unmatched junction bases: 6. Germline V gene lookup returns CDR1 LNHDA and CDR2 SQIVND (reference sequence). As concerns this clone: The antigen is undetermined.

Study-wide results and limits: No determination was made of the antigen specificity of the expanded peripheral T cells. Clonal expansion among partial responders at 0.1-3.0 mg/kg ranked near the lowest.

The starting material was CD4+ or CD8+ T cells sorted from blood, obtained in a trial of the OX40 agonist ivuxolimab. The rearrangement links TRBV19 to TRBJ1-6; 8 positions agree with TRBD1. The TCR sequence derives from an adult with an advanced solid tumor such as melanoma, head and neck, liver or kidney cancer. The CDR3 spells CATRDRGNSPLHF. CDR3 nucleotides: TGTGCCACTAGAGACAGGGGCAATTCACCCCTCCACTTT.